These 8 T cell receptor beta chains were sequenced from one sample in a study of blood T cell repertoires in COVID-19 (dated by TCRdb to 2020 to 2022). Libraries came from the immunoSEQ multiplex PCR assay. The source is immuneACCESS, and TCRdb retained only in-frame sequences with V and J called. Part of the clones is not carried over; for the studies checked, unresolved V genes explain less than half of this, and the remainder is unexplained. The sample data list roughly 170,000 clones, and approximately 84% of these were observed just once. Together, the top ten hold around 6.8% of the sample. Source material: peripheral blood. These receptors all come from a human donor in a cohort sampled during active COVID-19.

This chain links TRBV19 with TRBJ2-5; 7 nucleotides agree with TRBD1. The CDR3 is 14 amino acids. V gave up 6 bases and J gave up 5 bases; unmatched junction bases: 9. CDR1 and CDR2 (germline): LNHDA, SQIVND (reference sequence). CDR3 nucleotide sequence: TGTGCCAGTAGCAAGACAGGGAATGACGAGACCCAGTACTTC. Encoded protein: CASSKTGNDETQYF.

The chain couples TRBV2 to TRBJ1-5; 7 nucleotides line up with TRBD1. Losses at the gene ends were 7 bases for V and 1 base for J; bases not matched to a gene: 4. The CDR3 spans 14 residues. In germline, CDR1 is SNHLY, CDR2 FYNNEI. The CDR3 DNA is TGTGCCAGCAAACAGGGGACGAGCAATCAGCCCCAGCATTTT. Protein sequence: CASKQGTSNQPQHF.

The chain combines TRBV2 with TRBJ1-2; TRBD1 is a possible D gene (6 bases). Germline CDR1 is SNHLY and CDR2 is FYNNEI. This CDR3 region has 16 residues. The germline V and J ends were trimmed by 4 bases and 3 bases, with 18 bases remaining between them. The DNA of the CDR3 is TGTGCCAGCAGTGGGCCGATGGGACAAAAGGACTATGGCTACACCTTC. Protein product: CASSGPMGQKDYGYTF.

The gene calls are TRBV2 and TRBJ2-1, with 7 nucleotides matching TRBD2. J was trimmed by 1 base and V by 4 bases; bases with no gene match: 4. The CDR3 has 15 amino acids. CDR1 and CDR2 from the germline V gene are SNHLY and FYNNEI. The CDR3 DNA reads TGTGCCAGCAGTGTTGGCGGGGGTTCCTACAATGAGCAGTTCTTC. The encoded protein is CASSVGGGSYNEQFF.

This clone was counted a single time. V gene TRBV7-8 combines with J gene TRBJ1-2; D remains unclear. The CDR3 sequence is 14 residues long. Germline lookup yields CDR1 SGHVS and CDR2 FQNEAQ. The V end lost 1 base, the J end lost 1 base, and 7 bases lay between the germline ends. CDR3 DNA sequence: TGTGCCAGCAGCTTAGTCTACAGTAACTATGGCTACACCTTC. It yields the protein CASSLVYSNYGYTF.

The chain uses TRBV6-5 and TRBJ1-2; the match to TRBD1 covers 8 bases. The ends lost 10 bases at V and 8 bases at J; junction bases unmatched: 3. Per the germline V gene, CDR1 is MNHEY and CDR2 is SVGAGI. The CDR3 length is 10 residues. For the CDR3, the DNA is TGTGCCACCCAGGGGGCGGGCTACACCTTC. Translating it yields CATQGAGYTF.

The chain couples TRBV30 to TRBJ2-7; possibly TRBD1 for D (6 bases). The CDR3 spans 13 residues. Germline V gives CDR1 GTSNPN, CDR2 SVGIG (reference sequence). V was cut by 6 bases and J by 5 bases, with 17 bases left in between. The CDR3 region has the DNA TGTGCCTGCCCGACAGGCACCGGAGACGAGCAGTACTTC. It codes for CACPTGTGDEQYF.

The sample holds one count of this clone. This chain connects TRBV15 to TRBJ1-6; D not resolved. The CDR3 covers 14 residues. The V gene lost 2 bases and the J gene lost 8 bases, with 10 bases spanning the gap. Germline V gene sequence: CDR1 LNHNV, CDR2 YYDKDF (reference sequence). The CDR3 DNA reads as TGTGCCACCAGCAGACAAAGAGCGGATTCACCCCTCCACTTT. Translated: CATSRQRADSPLHF.